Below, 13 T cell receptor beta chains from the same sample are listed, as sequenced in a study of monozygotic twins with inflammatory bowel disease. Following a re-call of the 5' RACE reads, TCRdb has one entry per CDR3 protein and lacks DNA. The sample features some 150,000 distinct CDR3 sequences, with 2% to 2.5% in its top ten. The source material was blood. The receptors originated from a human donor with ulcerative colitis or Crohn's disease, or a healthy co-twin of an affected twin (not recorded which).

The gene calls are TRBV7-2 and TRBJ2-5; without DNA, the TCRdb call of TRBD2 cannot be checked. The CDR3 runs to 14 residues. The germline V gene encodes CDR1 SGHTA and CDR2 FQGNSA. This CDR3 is CASSQRTSGQTQYF.

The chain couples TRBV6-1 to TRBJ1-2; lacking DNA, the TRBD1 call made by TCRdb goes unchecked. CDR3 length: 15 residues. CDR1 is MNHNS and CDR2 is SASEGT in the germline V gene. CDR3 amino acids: CASSTRTGVVYGYTF.

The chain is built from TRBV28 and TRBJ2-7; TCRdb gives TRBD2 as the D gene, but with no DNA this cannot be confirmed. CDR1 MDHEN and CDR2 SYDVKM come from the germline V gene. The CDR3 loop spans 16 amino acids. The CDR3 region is CASSSRGGPSSYEQYF.

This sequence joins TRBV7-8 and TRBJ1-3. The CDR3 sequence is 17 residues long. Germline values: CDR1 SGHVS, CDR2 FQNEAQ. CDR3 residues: CASSLGVSREAGNTIYF.

The CDR3 sequence is CASSLVAGPSNQPQHF. This rearrangement joins TRBV7-2 to TRBJ1-5. In germline, CDR1 is SGHTA, CDR2 FQGNSA. The CDR3 totals 16 residues.

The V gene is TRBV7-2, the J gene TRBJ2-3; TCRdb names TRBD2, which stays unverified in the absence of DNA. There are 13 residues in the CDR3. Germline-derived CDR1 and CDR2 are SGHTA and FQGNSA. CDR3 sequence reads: CASSGGSTDTQYF.

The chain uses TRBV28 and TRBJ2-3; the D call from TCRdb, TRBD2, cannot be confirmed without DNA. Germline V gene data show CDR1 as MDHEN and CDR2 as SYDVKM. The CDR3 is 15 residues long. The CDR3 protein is CASSSGGLWADTQYF.

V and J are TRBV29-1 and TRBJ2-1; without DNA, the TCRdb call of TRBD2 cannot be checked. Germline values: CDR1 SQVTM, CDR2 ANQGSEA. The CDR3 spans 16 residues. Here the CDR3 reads CSVGLAGKSAYNEQFF.

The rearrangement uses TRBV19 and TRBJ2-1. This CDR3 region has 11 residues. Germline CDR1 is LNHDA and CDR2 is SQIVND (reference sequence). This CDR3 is CASSIGDEQFF.

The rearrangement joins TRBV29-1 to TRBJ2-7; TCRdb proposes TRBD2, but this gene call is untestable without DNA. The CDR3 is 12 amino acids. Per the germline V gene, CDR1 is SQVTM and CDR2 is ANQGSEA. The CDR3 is CSVRLDTYEQYF.

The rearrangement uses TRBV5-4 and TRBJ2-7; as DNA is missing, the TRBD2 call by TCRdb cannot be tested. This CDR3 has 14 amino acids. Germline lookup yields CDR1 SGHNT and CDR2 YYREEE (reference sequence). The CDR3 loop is CASSPGPPMGEQYF.

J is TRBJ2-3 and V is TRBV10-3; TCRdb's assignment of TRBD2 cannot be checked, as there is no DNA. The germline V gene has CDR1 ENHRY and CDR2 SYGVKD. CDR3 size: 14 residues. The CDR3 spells CAIRDREGTDTQYF.

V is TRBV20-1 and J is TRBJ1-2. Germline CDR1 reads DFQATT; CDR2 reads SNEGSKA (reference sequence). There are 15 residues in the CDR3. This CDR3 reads CSARSAGNHGYGYTF.